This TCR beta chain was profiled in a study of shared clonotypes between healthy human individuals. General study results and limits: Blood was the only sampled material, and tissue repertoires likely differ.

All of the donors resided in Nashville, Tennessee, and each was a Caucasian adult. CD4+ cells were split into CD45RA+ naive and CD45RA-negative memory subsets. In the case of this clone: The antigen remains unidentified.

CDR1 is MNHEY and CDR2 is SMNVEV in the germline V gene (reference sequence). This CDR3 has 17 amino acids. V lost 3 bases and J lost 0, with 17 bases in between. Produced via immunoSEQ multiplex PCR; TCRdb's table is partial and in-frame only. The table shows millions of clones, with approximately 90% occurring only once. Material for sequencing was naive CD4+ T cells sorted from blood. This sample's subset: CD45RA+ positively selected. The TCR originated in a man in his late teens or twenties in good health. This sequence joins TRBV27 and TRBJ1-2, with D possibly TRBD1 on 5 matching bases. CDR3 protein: CASSFYRGSNPNYGYTF. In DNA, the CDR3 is TGTGCCAGCAGTTTCTATCGGGGCAGCAACCCTAACTATGGCTACACCTTC.